This TCR beta chain was sequenced for a study of cytomegalovirus exposure and HLA in healthy donors. Regarding the study as a whole: Most of the TCR beta V segments (in an earlier analysis) were productive either about 90% or about 30% of the time. V- and J-gene trimming of TCR beta was linked (in a later analysis) to a missense DCLRE1C variant.

The CDR3 loop spans 15 amino acids. CDR1 is SGDLS, CDR2 YYNGEE, per germline. V lost 4 bases, J lost 3 bases, and 11 bases lay in between. This donor had no CMV serostatus on record. With regard to this clone: The target antigen is unknown.

Vbeta (60) and Jbeta (13) primers were used in the PCR. Data came from immunoSEQ multiplex PCR; TCRdb stores just in-frame clones and leaves some out. The sample holds roughly 100,000 clones, roughly 60% seen once. The rearrangement joins TRBV9 to TRBJ2-6, with D possibly TRBD1 on 6 matching bases. This receptor was identified in a human donor in good health. Specimen: PBMCs. The CDR3 region is CASSSYRVGANVLTF. CDR3 DNA: TGTGCCAGCAGCTCATACAGGGTTGGGGCCAACGTCCTGACTTTC.